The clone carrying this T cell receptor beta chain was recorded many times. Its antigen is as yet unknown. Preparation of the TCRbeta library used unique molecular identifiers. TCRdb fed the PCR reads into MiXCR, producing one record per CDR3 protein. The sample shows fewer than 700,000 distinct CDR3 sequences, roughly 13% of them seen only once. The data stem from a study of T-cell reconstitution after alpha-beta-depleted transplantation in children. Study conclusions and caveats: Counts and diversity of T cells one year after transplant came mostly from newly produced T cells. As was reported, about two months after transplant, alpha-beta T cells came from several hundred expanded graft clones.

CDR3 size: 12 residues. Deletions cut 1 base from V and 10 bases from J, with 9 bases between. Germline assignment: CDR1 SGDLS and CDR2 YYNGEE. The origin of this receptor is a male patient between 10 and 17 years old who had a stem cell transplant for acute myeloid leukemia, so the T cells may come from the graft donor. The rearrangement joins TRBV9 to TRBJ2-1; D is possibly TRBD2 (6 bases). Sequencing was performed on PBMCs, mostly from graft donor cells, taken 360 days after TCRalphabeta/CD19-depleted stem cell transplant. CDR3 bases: TGTGCCAGCAGCGTACCGGCGGGAGAGCAGTTCTTC. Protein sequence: CASSVPAGEQFF.